This TCR beta chain was identified in a study of blood T cell repertoires in COVID-19. In germline, CDR1 is SNHLY, CDR2 FYNNEI. The CDR3 has 16 residues. The V end was cut by 6 bases, the J end by 4 bases, with 18 bases between. TCRdb's table, derived via immunoSEQ multiplex PCR, lists solely in-frame clones and lacks some. Here the sample spans a few hundred thousand clones, around 88% being singletons. Material for sequencing was peripheral blood. This clonotype was obtained from a woman aged 45 to 65 with acute or convalescent COVID-19. The chain recombines TRBV2 with TRBJ1-4; a possible D gene is TRBD1 (6 bases). CDR3 in DNA: TGTGCCAGCAGCGGGGGGCGGGAGCAGTTTAATGAAAAACTGTTTTTT. Translating it yields CASSGGREQFNEKLFF.